The clone carrying this T cell receptor beta chain was found a few times. The sample is drawn from a study of blood T cells in healthy people across ages. Germline V gives CDR1 KGHSH, CDR2 LQKENI. V was trimmed by 0 bases and J by 6 bases, leaving 6 bases between them. The CDR3 length is 13 residues. The second PCR ran roughly 7 to 12 cycles with a sample-barcoded 5' primer and J-beta primers. Unique molecular identifiers of 12 random nucleotides labeled each cDNA. TCRdb passed the 5' RACE reads through MiXCR, listing each CDR3 protein once. Here the sample spans over a million distinct CDR3 sequences, roughly 43% being singletons.

V gene TRBV18 combines with J gene TRBJ2-1; D gene unclear. Sample: blood. The sequence came from a woman in her late teens or twenties in good health. CDR3 loop: CASSPPMTNEQFF. The CDR3 DNA reads as TGTGCCAGCTCACCACCTATGACCAATGAGCAGTTCTTC.